The 7 T cell receptor beta chains in this list originate from one sample, sequenced in a study of blood T cells in healthy people across ages. A J-beta primer mix and a sample-barcoded 5' primer were used in a second PCR of roughly 7 to 12 cycles. TCRdb fed the 5' RACE reads into MiXCR, producing one record per CDR3 protein. The sample has hundreds of thousands of distinct CDR3 sequences, less than 35% seen once; the top ten hold roughly a sixth. Sequencing was performed on blood. These receptors all come from a woman over 75 in good health.

This clonotype was seen a handful of times. J is TRBJ2-7 and V is TRBV11-2, with 7 bases matching TRBD1. This CDR3 spans 12 amino acids. Germline V gives CDR1 SGHAT, CDR2 FQNNGV. With V trimmed by 5 bases and J by 7 bases, 5 bases remained unmatched. The CDR3: CASSDRVGEQYF. The CDR3 nucleotides read TGTGCCAGCAGCGACAGGGTTGGTGAGCAGTACTTC.

This clonotype was counted between two and nine times. This rearrangement joins TRBV21-1 to TRBJ1-2; the table's D call TRBD1 went unverified against the DNA. TRBV21-1 is a pseudogene segment. The CDR3 contains 17 residues. Written as DNA, the CDR3 is TGTGCCAGCAGCAAAGCGCTAGGACAGGTTCTCAACTATGGCTACACCTTC. As protein: CASSKALGQVLNYGYTF.

This clonotype was observed many times. The chain combines TRBV7-2 with TRBJ1-1; 8 bases are a match to TRBD1. Germline V gives CDR1 SGHTA, CDR2 FQGNSA. Trimming at V came to 3 bases and at J to 1 base, leaving 4 bases not matched to a gene. This CDR3 contains 15 residues. CDR3 sequence reads: CASSFAGTGNTEAFF. The DNA of the CDR3 is TGTGCCAGCAGCTTTGCTGGGACAGGGAACACTGAAGCTTTCTTT.

There are many counts of this clonotype. The chain carries TRBV7-9 and TRBJ1-2; no reliable D call. Trimming cost V 2 bases and J 10 bases, with 11 bases left between them. The CDR3 spans 12 residues. Germline lookup yields CDR1 SEHNR and CDR2 FQNEAQ (reference sequence). DNA for the CDR3: TGTGCCAGCAGCTTATTAGGACGGACCTACACCTTC. Translated, it gives CASSLLGRTYTF.

The chain is built from TRBV2 and TRBJ2-2; D is unresolved. Germline V CDR1 and CDR2: SNHLY, FYNNEI. V gave up 3 bases and J gave up 3 bases, with 5 bases separating them. The CDR3 is 13 residues long. The CDR3 loop is CASSEWDTGELFF. Here the CDR3 DNA reads TGTGCCAGCAGTGAGTGGGACACCGGGGAGCTGTTTTTT. The variable domain in full, completed from reference TRBV2 and TRBJ2-2, reads EPEVTQTPSHQVTQMGQEVILRCVPISNHLYFYWYRQILGQKVEFLVSFYNNEISEKSEIFDDQFSVERPDGSNFTLKIRSTKLEDSAMYFCASSEWDTGELFFGEGSRLTVL.

V gene TRBV7-8 combines with J gene TRBJ2-5; D remains unclear. Trimming left V 0 bases short and J 3 bases short, with 14 bases between. CDR1 is SGHVS, CDR2 FQNEAQ, per germline. The CDR3 runs 16 residues. CDR3 region: CASSLALRGPEETQYF. CDR3 nucleotides: TGTGCCAGCAGCTTAGCGTTAAGAGGACCTGAAGAGACCCAGTACTTC.

As concerns this clonotype: A much bigger clone sits one base away, suggesting this may be a read error. The chain combines TRBV12-3 or TRBV12-4 with TRBJ2-3, with 7 bases matching TRBD1. The CDR3 sequence is 16 residues long. The V segment lost 5 bases and the J segment 3 bases; nucleotides outside the gene matches: 11. Here the CDR3 reads CASSPLPRGITDTQYF. The CDR3 DNA is TGTGCCAGCAGTCCCCTACCCAGGGGGATTACAGATACGCAGTATTTT.